This passage covers 6 T cell receptor beta chains from one sample sequenced in a study of shared clonotypes between healthy human individuals. TCRdb's copy holds only in-frame clones and misses some; the assay was immunoSEQ multiplex PCR. The sample comprises about 2.3 million clones, 85% to 95% of which are singletons, and approximately 0.4% rests with the top ten. Sequenced material: naive CD4+ T cells from PBMCs. As to subset: CD45RA+ positively selected. These receptors were obtained from a man aged 18 to 29 in good health. Some clones in this sample may be carry-over from other donors' samples.

This clone has just one count. V is TRBV9 and J is TRBJ2-7; no firm D call. Per the germline V gene, CDR1 is SGDLS and CDR2 is YYNGEE. Trimming shortened V by 0 bases and J by 5 bases, and 12 bases separated the two germline ends. This CDR3 comprises 14 residues. CDR3 in amino acids: CASSVARSTDEQYF. The CDR3 nucleotides read TGTGCCAGCAGCGTAGCGCGGTCTACCGACGAGCAGTACTTC.

The rearrangement joins TRBV7-9 to TRBJ1-2; 9 bases fit TRBD1. The CDR3 has 13 amino acids. Germline loops: CDR1 SEHNR, CDR2 FQNEAQ (reference sequence). Trimming at V came to 5 bases and at J to 8 bases, leaving 6 bases not matched to a gene. In DNA form, the CDR3 reads TGTGCCAGCAGCATGGGACAGGGTGACGGCTACACCTTC. Amino acid sequence: CASSMGQGDGYTF.

The chain recombines TRBV6-1 with TRBJ1-4, with D hard to call. CDR1 and CDR2 from the germline V gene are MNHNS and SASEGT. This CDR3 spans 14 amino acids. V gave up 3 bases and J gave up 0 bases, with 5 bases separating them. As DNA, the CDR3 is TGTGCCAGCAGTGACTATGCAACTAATGAAAAACTGTTTTTT. Its translation is CASSDYATNEKLFF.

J is TRBJ2-3 and V is TRBV28, with TRBD2 matching over 7 bases. Germline assignment: CDR1 MDHEN and CDR2 SYDVKM. The CDR3 is 14 residues long. Trimming took 3 bases from V and 3 from J; bases not matched to a gene: 3. This chain's CDR3 is CASSFPGRTDTQYF. The CDR3 DNA is TGTGCCAGCAGTTTTCCCGGGAGGACAGATACGCAGTATTTT.

The chain links TRBV14 to TRBJ2-2; no clear D. The ends were cut back, 4 bases at V and 6 bases at J, with 9 bases in the middle. The CDR3 length is 13 residues. The V gene's germline CDR1 is SGHDN and CDR2 FVKESK. The CDR3 coding sequence is TGTGCCAGCAGCCCCGCCCATGCCGGGGAGCTGTTTTTT. It translates to CASSPAHAGELFF. The full variable domain, its missing parts supplied by reference TRBV14 and TRBJ2-2, is EAGVTQFPSHSVIEKGQTVTLRCDPISGHDNLYWYRRVMGKEIKFLLHFVKESKQDESGMPNNRFLAERTGGTYSTLKVQPAELEDSGVYFCASSPAHAGELFFGEGSRLTVL.

J is TRBJ2-1 and V is TRBV28; D is undetermined. The germline gives CDR1 MDHEN, CDR2 SYDVKM. The length of the CDR3 is 14 residues. V was cut by 6 bases and J by 5 bases, with 14 bases left in between. CDR3 region: CASRTARFDNEQFF. In DNA form, the CDR3 reads TGTGCCAGCAGGACCGCAAGGTTCGACAATGAGCAGTTCTTC.